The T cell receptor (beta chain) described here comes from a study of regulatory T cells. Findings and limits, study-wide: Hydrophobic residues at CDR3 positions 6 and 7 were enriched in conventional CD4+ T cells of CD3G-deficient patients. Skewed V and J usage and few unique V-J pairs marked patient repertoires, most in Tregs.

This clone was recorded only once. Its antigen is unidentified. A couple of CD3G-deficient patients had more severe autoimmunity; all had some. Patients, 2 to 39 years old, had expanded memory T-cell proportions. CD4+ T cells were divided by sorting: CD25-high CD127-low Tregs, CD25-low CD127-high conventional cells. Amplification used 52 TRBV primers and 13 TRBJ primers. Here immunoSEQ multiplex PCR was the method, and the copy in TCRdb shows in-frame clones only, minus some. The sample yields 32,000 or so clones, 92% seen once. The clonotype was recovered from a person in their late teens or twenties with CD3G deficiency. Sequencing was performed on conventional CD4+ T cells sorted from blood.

The CDR3 sequence is CASSREGLAEQETQYF. In nucleotides, the CDR3 is TGTGCCAGCAGCCGCGAGGGACTAGCGGAGCAAGAGACCCAGTACTTC. This chain connects TRBV11-3 to TRBJ2-5; the match to TRBD2 covers 11 bases. J lost 2 bases, V lost 5 bases, and 7 bases had no gene match. The V gene's germline CDR1 is SGHNT and CDR2 YENEEA. The CDR3 is made up of 16 amino acids.